A single sample is the source of the 31 T cell receptor beta chains below, sequenced in a study of cytomegalovirus exposure and HLA in healthy donors. Researchers ran the PCR with 60 Vbeta and 13 Jbeta primers. Here immunoSEQ multiplex PCR was the method, and the copy in TCRdb shows in-frame clones only, minus some. Of around 150,000 clones in the sample, 65% to 70% were seen once. Specimen: PBMCs. These receptors were taken from a human donor in good health.

V and J are TRBV5-1 and TRBJ2-7; 8 bases line up with TRBD1. This CDR3 has 18 residues. V lost 0 bases to trimming and J lost 2 bases; unmatched junction nucleotides: 13. Germline V gene lookup returns CDR1 SGHRS and CDR2 YFSETQ. The CDR3 DNA reads as TGCGCCAGCAGCTTGGAACAGACAGGGGTTCAGTGGCCCTACGAGCAGTACTTC. It yields the protein CASSLEQTGVQWPYEQYF.

This chain links TRBV5-5 with TRBJ2-3; 9 nucleotides match TRBD2. The germline V gene has CDR1 SGHKS and CDR2 YYEKEE (reference sequence). CDR3 length equals 17 residues. Germline trimming cut 0 bases from V and 5 bases from J; bases unmatched to any gene: 10. CDR3 nucleotide sequence: TGTGCCAGCAGCTTGGCCGTGGCGGGAGGGCAGGGAGATACGCAGTATTTT. Protein: CASSLAVAGGQGDTQYF.

This chain links TRBV7-2 with TRBJ2-5; the D gene is possibly TRBD2 (6 bases). This CDR3 contains 13 residues. V gave up 3 bases and J gave up 5 bases, with 10 bases separating them. The V gene's germline CDR1 is SGHTA and CDR2 FQGNSA. CDR3 DNA sequence: TGTGCCAGCAGCTTTGGGAGGAAGGAGACCCAGTACTTC. Protein: CASSFGRKETQYF.

The CDR3 DNA is TGCGCCAGCAGCCAAGATTCGGGGACTAGCTCTCTCTATGAGCAGTTCTTC. This codes for CASSQDSGTSSLYEQFF. This rearrangement joins TRBV4-1 to TRBJ2-1; TRBD2 matches 9 bases. The ends lost 0 bases at V and 8 bases at J; junction bases unmatched: 11. This CDR3 region has 17 residues. Germline CDR1 is MGHRA and CDR2 is YSYEKL.

The rearrangement links TRBV28 to TRBJ1-5; D gene unclear. The CDR3 runs 16 residues. Trimming removed 6 bases at V and 5 bases at J, with 20 bases between. CDR1 and CDR2 (germline): MDHEN, SYDVKM. CDR3 in DNA: TGTGCCAGCAGCCCTTGGGGAGGGAGGGCGGATCAGCCCCAGCATTTT. Encoded protein: CASSPWGGRADQPQHF.

This chain connects TRBV5-4 to TRBJ2-1; D unresolved. This CDR3 has 14 residues. The germline CDR1 and CDR2 sequences are SGHNT and YYREEE (reference sequence). V lost 2 bases and J 0 bases, leaving 6 bases between the germline ends. This CDR3 reads CASSFSSSYNEQFF. CDR3 nucleotides: TGTGCCAGCAGCTTTTCGAGCTCCTACAATGAGCAGTTCTTC. Full variable domain (remainder filled in from reference TRBV5-4 and TRBJ2-1): ETGVTQSPTHLIKTRGQQVTLRCSSQSGHNTVSWYQQALGQGPQFIFQYYREEENGRGNFPPRFSGLQFPNYSSELNVNALELDDSALYLCASSFSSSYNEQFFGPGTRLTVL.

This clone was detected only once. The chain couples TRBV29-1 to TRBJ2-3; 9 nucleotides agree with TRBD1. The CDR3 extends over 15 amino acids. Losses at the gene ends were 7 bases for V and 4 bases for J; bases not matched to a gene: 12. The V gene's germline CDR1 is SQVTM and CDR2 ANQGSEA. The CDR3 sequence is CSARTGTGIPDTQYF. The DNA for the CDR3 is TGCAGCGCTAGGACCGGGACAGGGATCCCAGATACGCAGTATTTT.

This clone was counted between two and nine times. The chain joins TRBV5-6 to TRBJ2-7, with D hard to call. Germline V gene sequence: CDR1 SGHDT, CDR2 YYEEEE. The CDR3 is 14 residues long. V shed 4 bases and J shed 3 bases, with 14 bases lying between them. The CDR3 DNA reads TGTGCCAGCAGCCGAGTACAGCCTAACTACGAGCAGTACTTC. Amino acids: CASSRVQPNYEQYF.

The rearrangement links TRBV27 to TRBJ2-1; 8 positions match TRBD2. Unmatched junction bases numbered 8, after V lost 10 bases and J lost 3 bases. This CDR3 contains 14 residues. Germline lookup yields CDR1 MNHEY and CDR2 SMNVEV (reference sequence). As DNA, the CDR3 is TGTGCCATCGCGGTCGGGACTAGCTACAATGAGCAGTTCTTC. Its protein is CAIAVGTSYNEQFF.

The chain carries TRBV6-1 and TRBJ1-1; 8 bases fit TRBD1. The CDR3 is 15 amino acids. Trimming removed 2 bases from V and 1 base from J; junction bases left unmatched: 3. The V gene's germline CDR1 is MNHNS and CDR2 SASEGT. The CDR3 protein is CASSERGQGNTEAFF. CDR3 nucleotides: TGTGCCAGCAGTGAAAGAGGACAGGGGAACACTGAAGCTTTCTTT.

This clone appeared a single time. The chain has TRBV25-1 and TRBJ2-3; a weak D match, TRBD2 (8 bases). Per germline, CDR1 MGHDK and CDR2 SYGVNS. The CDR3 consists of 15 residues. V was clipped by 8 bases and J by 8 bases, with 23 bases between them. CDR3 sequence (DNA): TGTGCCAGCCGACCGGGAGGGGGCTACGGGGCTACGCAGTATTTT. This translates into CASRPGGGYGATQYF. The full variable domain, its missing parts supplied by reference TRBV25-1 and TRBJ2-3, is EADIYQTPRYLVIGTGKKITLECSQTMGHDKMYWYQQDPGMELHLIHYSYGVNSTEKGDLSSESTVSRIRTEHFPLTLESARPSHTSQYLCASRPGGGYGATQYFGPGTRLTVL.

J is TRBJ2-3 and V is TRBV7-3; D is uncertain. V was pared by 7 bases and J by 4 bases, with 15 bases between. In germline, CDR1 is SGHTA, CDR2 FQGTGA. There are 14 residues in the CDR3. In nucleotides, the CDR3 is TGTGCCAGCACCCCCTATCCTGATTCAGATACGCAGTATTTT. This translates into CASTPYPDSDTQYF.

This clone came up once. This chain joins TRBV2 and TRBJ1-4; 9 bases match TRBD1. Looked up from germline, CDR1 is SNHLY and CDR2 is FYNNEI. Trimming removed 1 base from V and 8 bases from J; junction bases left unmatched: 14. The length of the CDR3 is 18 residues. The CDR3 region has the DNA TGTGCCAGCAGTGAAGAGGCGGGACAGGGCCCCTACGGGGAAAAACTGTTTTTT. Its translation: CASSEEAGQGPYGEKLFF.

The chain recombines TRBV5-4 with TRBJ2-3; 9 bases line up with TRBD1. The junction had 9 bases not matched to a gene; V was cut back by 4 bases and J by 3 bases. In germline, CDR1 is SGHNT, CDR2 YYREEE (reference sequence). This CDR3 has 16 amino acids. The CDR3 sequence is CASSPNRGQVTDTQYF. CDR3 coding DNA: TGTGCCAGCAGCCCGAACAGGGGGCAGGTTACAGATACGCAGTATTTT.

This rearrangement joins TRBV12-5 to TRBJ1-3; 7 positions agree with TRBD1. Trimming took 5 bases from V and 4 from J; bases not matched to a gene: 11. The CDR3 contains 16 residues. CDR1 is LGHNT, CDR2 FRNRAP, per germline. Here the CDR3 DNA reads TGTGCTAGTGGTCGCCCCGACAGGGTGTCAGGAAACACCATATATTTT. This gives the protein CASGRPDRVSGNTIYF. Variable domain in full (rest from reference TRBV12-5 and TRBJ1-3): DARVTQTPRHKVTEMGQEVTMRCQPILGHNTVFWYRQTMMQGLELLAYFRNRAPLDDSGMPKDRFSAEMPDATLATLKIQPSEPRDSAVYFCASGRPDRVSGNTIYFGEGSWLTVV.

This clone came up a few times. The chain recombines TRBV28 with TRBJ2-1; 8 bases align to TRBD2. The CDR3 is made up of 14 amino acids. The J segment lost 8 bases and the V segment lost 7 bases, leaving 10 bases of the junction unmatched. Per the germline V gene, CDR1 is MDHEN and CDR2 is SYDVKM. CDR3 coding DNA: TGTGCCAGCACCGACGGGACTAGTATCTATGAGCAGTTCTTC. Protein sequence: CASTDGTSIYEQFF.

The sample holds a few counts of this clone. The chain combines TRBV7-9 with TRBJ2-7; D is undetermined. CDR3 length equals 16 residues. Germline values: CDR1 SEHNR, CDR2 FQNEAQ (reference sequence). V gave up 1 base and J gave up 6 bases, with 19 bases separating them. The CDR3 bases are TGTGCCAGCAGCTTAGAATTTTCTGAGAGAGGTAGCGAGCAGTACTTC. Its protein is CASSLEFSERGSEQYF.

A single count supports this clone. CDR3 in DNA: TGTGCCAGCAGCTCAGGGCGCTCGACTGAAGCTTTCTTT. Residues: CASSSGRSTEAFF. The rearrangement uses TRBV7-3 and TRBJ1-1; maybe TRBD1 (5 bases). This CDR3 is built from 13 residues. Germline V lookup: CDR1 SGHTA, CDR2 FQGTGA. V lost 4 bases, J lost 5 bases, and 11 bases lay in between.

J is TRBJ2-5 and V is TRBV6-5, with D possibly being TRBD2 (6 bases). The CDR3 contains 14 residues. Between the trimmed V and J ends, which lost 8 bases and 0 bases, there was a span of 13 bases. Germline CDR1 reads MNHEY; CDR2 reads SVGAGI. CDR3 nucleotide sequence: TGTGCCAGCTGGAGGGGAGGAAACCAAGAGACCCAGTACTTC. This translates into CASWRGGNQETQYF.

J is TRBJ2-4 and V is TRBV28; D possibly corresponds to TRBD1 (6 bases). The V gene's germline CDR1 is MDHEN and CDR2 SYDVKM. This CDR3 has 14 amino acids. Deletions cut 3 bases from V and 8 bases from J, with 14 bases between. CDR3 in DNA: TGTGCCAGCAGTTTTTCAGCGGCAGGGGACATTCAGTACTTC. Translating it yields CASSFSAAGDIQYF.

This chain connects TRBV5-1 to TRBJ2-3, with 11 positions matching TRBD2. The CDR3 length is 16 residues. CDR1 SGHRS and CDR2 YFSETQ come from the germline V gene. V lost 5 bases and J lost 0; bases outside the gene matches: 5. The CDR3: CASRQGLADSTDTQYF. The CDR3 nucleotides are TGCGCCAGCAGGCAGGGACTAGCGGACAGCACAGATACGCAGTATTTT.

V gene TRBV10-3 combines with J gene TRBJ1-2, with 9 positions matching TRBD1. The ends lost 6 bases at V and 6 bases at J; junction bases unmatched: 5. The CDR3 sequence is 13 residues long. Germline CDR1 is ENHRY and CDR2 is SYGVKD. Here the CDR3 DNA reads TGTGCCATCAGCGGGACAGGGAGTGATGGCTACACCTTC. Translated: CAISGTGSDGYTF.

This clone was seen a handful of times. This chain connects TRBV7-9 to TRBJ2-7; 10 nucleotides line up with TRBD1. The CDR3 totals 15 residues. The V gene's germline CDR1 is SEHNR and CDR2 FQNEAQ (reference sequence). Trimming cost V 4 bases and J 6 bases; bases outside gene matches: 9. Here the CDR3 DNA reads TGTGCCAGCAGCTCCGACGACAGGGGGCCGGGCGAGCAGTACTTC. Amino acids: CASSSDDRGPGEQYF. Complete variable domain (other parts from reference TRBV7-9 and TRBJ2-7): DTGVSQNPRHKITKRGQNVTFRCDPISEHNRLYWYRQTLGQGPEFLTYFQNEAQLEKSRLLSDRFSAERPKGSFSTLEIQRTEQGDSAMYLCASSSDDRGPGEQYFGPGTRLTVT.

V gene TRBV16 combines with J gene TRBJ2-7; 13 bases agree with TRBD2. In germline, CDR1 is KGHSY, CDR2 FQNENV. Unmatched junction bases numbered 2, after V lost 0 bases and J lost 6 bases. The CDR3 loop spans 15 amino acids. CDR3 nucleotides: TGTGCCAGCAGCCAATCCGGGACTAGCGGGACCGAGCAGTACTTC. Protein product: CASSQSGTSGTEQYF.

V is TRBV4-1 and J is TRBJ2-7; 8 bases align to TRBD1. Germline CDR1 reads MGHRA; CDR2 reads YSYEKL. With 4 bases clipped from V and 3 bases from J, the junction kept 11 bases outside the gene matches. CDR3 size: 16 residues. Written as DNA, the CDR3 is TGCGCCAGCAGCCGTGGACAGGGAACAGGAAGCTACGAGCAGTACTTC. Protein sequence: CASSRGQGTGSYEQYF.

V and J are TRBV19 and TRBJ2-5; 9 bases align to TRBD2. J lost 2 bases, V lost 3 bases, and 4 bases had no gene match. The CDR3 runs to 15 residues. Germline CDR1 is LNHDA and CDR2 is SQIVND (reference sequence). The chain's CDR3 is CASSIRAGGQETQYF. In DNA form, the CDR3 reads TGTGCCAGTAGTATCCGAGCGGGAGGACAAGAGACCCAGTACTTC.

The rearrangement uses TRBV19 and TRBJ1-3; no definite D call. The CDR3 is 13 amino acids. Deletions cut 6 bases from V and 0 bases from J, with 6 bases between. Germline-derived CDR1 and CDR2 are LNHDA and SQIVND (reference sequence). The CDR3 sequence is CASRVSSGNTIYF. The DNA for the CDR3 is TGTGCCAGTAGGGTCAGCTCTGGAAACACCATATATTTT.

The rearrangement links TRBV7-2 to TRBJ1-3; D perhaps matches TRBD1 (5 bases). This CDR3 is built from 14 residues. Germline assignment: CDR1 SGHTA and CDR2 FQGNSA. Trimming shortened V by 7 bases and J by 0 bases, and 10 bases separated the two germline ends. As DNA, the CDR3 is TGTGCCAGCACCAGGGCCTTCTCTGGAAACACCATATATTTT. Its translation: CASTRAFSGNTIYF.

In this sample, this clone turned up a few times. This chain joins TRBV7-9 and TRBJ2-5; D is uncertain. The CDR3 length is 14 residues. V was cut by 2 bases and J by 2 bases, with 9 bases left in between. Per the germline V gene, CDR1 is SEHNR and CDR2 is FQNEAQ (reference sequence). CDR3 amino acids: CASSLLVSQETQYF. The CDR3 DNA is TGTGCCAGCAGCTTACTGGTCAGTCAAGAGACCCAGTACTTC. Together with reference TRBV7-9 and TRBJ2-5, the CDR3 gives the full variable domain: DTGVSQNPRHKITKRGQNVTFRCDPISEHNRLYWYRQTLGQGPEFLTYFQNEAQLEKSRLLSDRFSAERPKGSFSTLEIQRTEQGDSAMYLCASSLLVSQETQYFGPGTRLLVL.

This clone was detected only once. V and J are TRBV18 and TRBJ2-7; tentatively, D is TRBD2 (5 bases). Trimming took 6 bases from V and 5 from J, leaving 17 bases between them. This CDR3 contains 14 residues. Germline CDR1 reads KGHSH; CDR2 reads LQKENI. CDR3 in DNA: TGTGCCAGCTCGCTTACCGGGGAGCAAAACGAGCAGTACTTC. The encoded protein is CASSLTGEQNEQYF.

The chain carries TRBV6-5 and TRBJ2-3; D unresolved. The CDR3 totals 12 residues. V was cut by 11 bases and J by 1 base, with 10 bases left in between. Germline CDR1 reads MNHEY; CDR2 reads SVGAGI. The CDR3 is CASGRGTDTQYF. CDR3 nucleotides: TGTGCCTCCGGTCGTGGCACAGATACGCAGTATTTT.